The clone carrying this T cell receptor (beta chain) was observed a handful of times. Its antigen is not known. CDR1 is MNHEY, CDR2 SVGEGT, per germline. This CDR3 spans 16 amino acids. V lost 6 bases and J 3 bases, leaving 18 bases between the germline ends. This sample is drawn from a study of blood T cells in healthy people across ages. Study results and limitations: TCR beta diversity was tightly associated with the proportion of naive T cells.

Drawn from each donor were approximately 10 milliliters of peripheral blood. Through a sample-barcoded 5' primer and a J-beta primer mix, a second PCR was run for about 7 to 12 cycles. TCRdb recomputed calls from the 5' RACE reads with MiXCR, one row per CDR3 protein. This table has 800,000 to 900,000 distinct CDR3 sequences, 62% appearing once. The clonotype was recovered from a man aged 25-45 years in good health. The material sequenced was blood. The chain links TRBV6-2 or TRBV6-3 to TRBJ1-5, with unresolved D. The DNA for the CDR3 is TGTGCCAGCAGGGGCCTCAGCGGCGGGATCAATCAGCCCCAGCATTTT. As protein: CASRGLSGGINQPQHF.